Included here is one TCR beta chain sequence, with context. This clonotype was observed a handful of times. Its antigen is unknown. Nothing much larger sits one base from this clone, and base qualities are not available. The sample belongs to a study of T-cell memory formation after mild COVID-19 (dated by TCRdb to 2020 to 2022). Some background on the complete study: TCR sequence clusters from the two donors were largely donor specific. The cohort comprised two young, previously healthy adult volunteers, one female and one male. Longitudinal TCRalpha and TCRbeta repertoire sequencing tracked T-cell clones expanding and contracting after mild COVID-19 in a couple of donors. Broad study findings and their caveats: Clones contracting from day 15 to 85 had balanced CD4/CD8 phenotypes, while a second wave expanding from day 15 to 37 was biased towards CD4+. Contracting CD4+ clones were located mainly in the CM and EM memory subsets, whereas CD8+ clones were found to be enriched in EMRA. The second-wave clones that peaked on day 37 were not confirmed to be SARS-CoV-2 specific. The study included only a couple of mild cases, and larger cohorts that include severe cases with pre-infection samples were judged to be necessary. The detection of some responding clones in pre-infection memory suggests that pre-existing cross-reactive memory T cells joined the SARS-CoV-2 response.

Ficoll-Paque density gradient centrifugation was used to isolate PBMCs. Sequencing was carried out with an Illumina NovaSeq 6000. TCRalpha and TCRbeta cDNA libraries were constructed by 5'RACE with constant-segment primers, with sample barcodes and unique molecular identifiers being introduced. RNA was extracted from every sample with Trizol reagent. Libraries were amplified in two PCR steps, with a second sample barcode and Illumina TruSeq adapters added in the second step. Sequencing of libraries was performed on an Illumina NovaSeq with 2 x 150 bp paired-end reads. In the source study's methods: The reads were demultiplexed and collapsed into UMI-guided consensus sequences using migec v1.2.7. Using mixcr v2.1.11, UMI consensuses were aligned to TRA and TRB V and J templates and then assembled into clonotypes. A clonotype was counted as expanded or contracted only when both edgeR and NoisET called the clonotype significant, with the noise models trained on biological replicates. For edgeR calls, a false discovery rate-adjusted p below 0.01 and a log2 fold-change threshold of 1 were applied. PCA with hierarchical clustering of max-normalized trajectories of the 1000 most abundant clonotypes was used as exploratory dynamics analysis. Separately sequenced CD4+ and CD8+ repertoires were used to assign the CD4 or CD8 phenotype of responding clones. Clones were called with MiXCR by TCRdb after fastp trimmed the public reads at Q25, and only in-frame beta chains were retained. Rows merge per CDR3 protein into single entries with the most common DNA and genes. It is TCRdb's table, rather than the study itself, that gives the V and J calls and clone size. A total of hundreds of thousands of distinct CDR3 sequences appear in this sample, over 20% of them only once. The ten largest clones take up around 13% of the sample.

This receptor was obtained from an adult woman who had mild COVID-19 (a few samples of this study predate the infection). The sample titles of this study are shuffled in the database, so cell type and time point are left out; the donor was told from shared clones. The material sequenced was PBMCs or a T cell subset sorted from them (not recorded which).

The DNA sequence is as follows: TGTGCCAGTAGTATGCGGGCTTCTTCGACGCAGTATTTT. Translation gives CASSMRASSTQYF. The V and J genes are TRBV19 and TRBJ2-3, and TRBD2 may be the D gene, going by 5 matching bases. The germline ends are 13 bases apart after V is trimmed by 3 bases and J by 9 bases. The germline V gene (reference sequence) gives CDR1 as LNHDA and CDR2 as SQIVND. Spanning cysteine to phenylalanine, the CDR3 consists of 13 amino acids. Only the CDR3 portion is preserved as DNA: 39 bases, with reading frame beginning at the first base.